Each of the 22 T cell receptor beta chains below was sequenced from the same sample in a study of blood T cell repertoires in COVID-19. The assay was immunoSEQ multiplex PCR, and TCRdb's table has in-frame clones only and misses some. Of approximately 70,000 clones in the sample, over 75% were seen once. The material sequenced was peripheral blood. Every receptor here comes from a woman aged 60-75 years with acute or convalescent COVID-19.

The chain carries TRBV12-3 or TRBV12-4 and TRBJ1-2; D unclear. The CDR3 has 13 amino acids. V was shortened by 3 bases and J by 4 bases, with 9 bases between the two germline ends. Here the CDR3 reads CASSFGGPYGYTF. Written as DNA, the CDR3 is TGTGCCAGCAGTTTTGGCGGTCCCTATGGCTACACCTTC.

The chain combines TRBV4-1 with TRBJ1-1; weak D call: TRBD1 (6 bases). The germline V gene encodes CDR1 MGHRA and CDR2 YSYEKL. The CDR3 is made up of 14 amino acids. Trimming removed 0 bases at V and 5 bases at J, with 10 bases between. The CDR3 coding sequence is TGCGCCAGCAGCCAAGAGTCAGGGGTGACTGAAGCTTTCTTT. It specifies CASSQESGVTEAFF.

This chain joins TRBV27 and TRBJ1-4; possible D gene TRBD1, 5 bases. Trimming shortened V by 3 bases and J by 6 bases, and 8 bases separated the two germline ends. CDR1 MNHEY and CDR2 SMNVEV come from the germline V gene (reference sequence). The CDR3 spans 13 residues. CDR3 amino acids: CASSLWGDEKLFF. CDR3 nucleotide sequence: TGTGCCAGCAGTTTGTGGGGGGATGAAAAACTGTTTTTT.

The V and J genes are TRBV5-6 and TRBJ1-2, with D possibly being TRBD1 (5 bases). Trimming removed 1 base from V and 4 bases from J, with 14 bases in between. The germline CDR1 and CDR2 sequences are SGHDT and YYEEEE. The CDR3 consists of 15 residues. The CDR3 sequence is CASSLMAQGGYGYTF. The CDR3 DNA sequence: TGTGCCAGCAGCTTGATGGCGCAGGGAGGCTATGGCTACACCTTC.

The chain recombines TRBV21-1 with TRBJ1-1. TRBV21-1 constitutes a pseudogene. This CDR3 has 13 residues. The CDR3 loop is CASRRGSSTEAFF. The CDR3 bases are TGTGCCAGCAGAAGAGGGTCAAGCACTGAAGCTTTCTTT.

The chain's CDR3 is CSVGGTDYGYTF. The CDR3 DNA follows: TGCAGCGTCGGAGGGACGGACTATGGCTACACCTTC. J is TRBJ1-2 and V is TRBV29-1; TRBD1 might be the D (5 bases). The CDR3 consists of 12 residues. Germline CDR1 reads SQVTM; CDR2 reads ANQGSEA. With 6 bases removed from V and 3 bases from J, the gap between germline ends came to 11 bases. Variable domain in full (rest from reference TRBV29-1 and TRBJ1-2): SAVISQKPSRDICQRGTSLTIQCQVDSQVTMMFWYRQQPGQSLTLIATANQGSEATYESGFVIDKFPISRPNLTFSTLTVSNMSPEDSSIYLCSVGGTDYGYTFGSGTRLTVV.

This chain joins TRBV4-1 and TRBJ1-6; 7 positions match TRBD1. The J segment lost 10 bases and the V segment lost 1 base, leaving 13 bases of the junction unmatched. CDR1 is MGHRA and CDR2 is YSYEKL in the germline V gene. This CDR3 has 17 residues. CDR3 residues: CASSQAGQLKKGSPLHF. In DNA form, the CDR3 reads TGCGCCAGCAGCCAAGCGGGACAGCTGAAGAAGGGATCACCCCTCCACTTT.

J is TRBJ1-3 and V is TRBV9; D is perhaps TRBD1 (5 bases). V lost 3 bases and J lost 1, with 11 bases in between. Germline-derived CDR1 and CDR2 are SGDLS and YYNGEE. This CDR3 has 15 residues. For the CDR3, the DNA is TGTGCCAGCAGCGGGCGGGACGTTTCTGGAAACACCATATATTTT. This encodes CASSGRDVSGNTIYF.

The chain uses TRBV12-3 or TRBV12-4 and TRBJ1-5, with 7 positions matching TRBD1. The CDR3 has 13 residues. V trimming: 5 bases; J trimming: 5 bases; junction bases outside the gene matches: 3. The CDR3 DNA sequence: TGTGCCAGCAGTGACCAGGGGGATCAGCCCCAGCATTTT. It yields the protein CASSDQGDQPQHF.

V gene TRBV4-2 combines with J gene TRBJ2-3; 9 bases are a match to TRBD2. The CDR3 extends over 17 amino acids. Germline V gives CDR1 LGHNA, CDR2 YNFKEQ. The trim removed 1 base at V and 5 bases at J, leaving 10 bases unmatched. The CDR3 DNA sequence: TGTGCCAGCAGCCAAGCTCCGGCGGGAGGGCCGGAAGATACGCAGTATTTT. Translation gives CASSQAPAGGPEDTQYF.

The chain is built from TRBV2 and TRBJ2-2; 8 nucleotides agree with TRBD2. The germline gives CDR1 SNHLY, CDR2 FYNNEI. The junction had 5 bases not matched to a gene; V was cut back by 2 bases and J by 6 bases. The CDR3 extends over 15 amino acids. CDR3 DNA: TGTGCCAGCAGTGAACGGGAGGGCCGGGCCGGGGAGCTGTTTTTT. Protein sequence: CASSEREGRAGELFF.

This chain joins TRBV5-6 and TRBJ2-2; possibly TRBD1 for D (8 bases). V dropped 2 bases and J dropped 9 bases, with 17 bases sitting between them. The germline CDR1 and CDR2 sequences are SGHDT and YYEEEE. CDR3 size: 15 residues. The CDR3 region is CASSFGQGGSRELFF. CDR3 nucleotides: TGTGCCAGCAGCTTTGGACAGGGAGGGAGCAGGGAGCTGTTTTTT.

This chain connects TRBV18 to TRBJ2-5, with D possibly matching TRBD2 (6 bases). The CDR3 contains 16 residues. Looked up from germline, CDR1 is KGHSH and CDR2 is LQKENI. Trimming shortened V by 5 bases and J by 4 bases, and 20 bases separated the two germline ends. DNA for the CDR3: TGTGCCAGCTCAACATTACTAGCCCAGGGAGGAGAGACCCAGTACTTC. Protein product: CASSTLLAQGGETQYF. The full variable domain, completed using reference TRBV18 and TRBJ2-5, is NAGVMQNPRHLVRRRGQEARLRCSPMKGHSHVYWYRQLPEEGLKFMVYLQKENIIDESGMPKERFSAEFPKEGPSILRIQQVVRGDSAAYFCASSTLLAQGGETQYFGPGTRLLVL.

This chain uses TRBV10-3 with TRBJ1-4; TRBD1 might be the D (5 bases). In germline, CDR1 is ENHRY, CDR2 SYGVKD. The V end lost 6 bases, the J end lost 6 bases, and 14 bases lay between the germline ends. This CDR3 region has 14 residues. The CDR3 DNA sequence: TGTGCCATCAGATCCCCGGGGGTCGATGAAAAACTGTTTTTT. It yields the protein CAIRSPGVDEKLFF.

The V call is TRBV5-4, the J call TRBJ2-1; 10 nucleotides line up with TRBD2. This CDR3 region has 15 residues. Germline-derived CDR1 and CDR2 are SGHNT and YYREEE (reference sequence). The V segment lost 2 bases and the J segment 5 bases; nucleotides outside the gene matches: 4. CDR3 residues: CASSLGAGGHNEQFF. As DNA, the CDR3 is TGTGCCAGCAGCTTAGGAGCGGGGGGGCACAATGAGCAGTTCTTC.

This clone occurred once. V and J are TRBV5-1 and TRBJ2-2; 9 bases are shared with TRBD1. V was clipped by 4 bases and J by 4 bases; unmatched bases: 8. The CDR3 is 16 amino acids. The germline CDR1 and CDR2 sequences are SGHRS and YFSETQ. The CDR3, as DNA: TGCGCCAGCAGCCTAACCGGGACAGGGAGCACCGGGGAGCTGTTTTTT. As protein: CASSLTGTGSTGELFF.

The chain combines TRBV2 with TRBJ1-1; no clear D. Germline loops: CDR1 SNHLY, CDR2 FYNNEI. Trimming took 6 bases from V and 5 from J, leaving 13 bases between them. The length of the CDR3 is 13 residues. The CDR3 region has the DNA TGTGCCAGCAGGTTCCCGGGCGGGACTGAAGCTTTCTTT. Its translation is CASRFPGGTEAFF.

This clone is a singleton in its sample. The gene calls are TRBV6-5 and TRBJ2-1, with D maybe TRBD1 (6 bases). The CDR3 length is 15 residues. V was clipped by 4 bases and J by 0 bases, with 10 bases between them. Germline V gives CDR1 MNHEY, CDR2 SVGAGI. The CDR3 DNA sequence: TGTGCCAGCAGTTCCGGGGACATCTCCTACAATGAGCAGTTCTTC. It specifies CASSSGDISYNEQFF.

The chain combines TRBV12-5 with TRBJ2-1; no reliable D call. V lost 2 bases and J 5 bases, leaving 7 bases between the germline ends. The CDR3 covers 13 residues. Germline V lookup: CDR1 LGHNT, CDR2 FRNRAP. CDR3 sequence reads: CASGLSTDNEQFF. CDR3 DNA: TGTGCTAGTGGTTTGAGTACGGACAATGAGCAGTTCTTC.

In DNA, the CDR3 is TGTGCCAGCAGTTTCCCTAGCCACTACGAGCAGTACGTC. This encodes CASSFPSHYEQYV. V and J are TRBV27 and TRBJ2-7, with D possibly TRBD2 on 5 matching bases. CDR1 MNHEY and CDR2 SMNVEV come from the germline V gene (reference sequence). The CDR3 is 13 residues long. Trimming took off 3 bases at V and 3 bases at J, with 9 bases between the two ends.

The CDR3 reads CASSRIRGQETQYF. The CDR3 nucleotides are TGTGCCAGCAGTAGAATCAGGGGCCAAGAGACCCAGTACTTC. The chain carries TRBV6-5 and TRBJ2-5; D might be TRBD1 (6 bases). V shed 5 bases and J shed 1 base, with 11 bases lying between them. Per germline, CDR1 MNHEY and CDR2 SVGAGI. There are 14 residues in the CDR3.

This clone was seen more than once but under ten times. In DNA, the CDR3 is TGTGCCAGTAGTATCGGACTAGCGGGAACCGCCCGAAAAAACATTCAGTACTTC. It encodes CASSIGLAGTARKNIQYF. The chain combines TRBV19 with TRBJ2-4; 12 nucleotides line up with TRBD2. CDR1 is LNHDA, CDR2 SQIVND, per germline (reference sequence). This CDR3 contains 18 residues. After removal of 3 bases from V and 4 bases from J, the junction contained 10 bases not matched to a gene.